This T cell receptor beta chain was retrieved from a study of cytomegalovirus exposure and HLA in healthy donors. This CDR3 has 14 residues. Germline CDR1 is SGHRS and CDR2 is YFSETQ. The V and J ends lost 0 bases and 4 bases respectively, with 10 bases between them. This clone appeared once. Its target is unknown. The data were produced by immunoSEQ multiplex PCR, yet TCRdb's version contains in-frame clones alone and is incomplete. The sample yields hundreds of thousands of clones, about nine tenths seen once. Overall study results and limits: The finding came from a later analysis; first-cohort TCR clusters tended to co-occur in the 110 or so validation repertoires. With high specificity and sensitivity, the classifier reportedly diagnosed cytomegalovirus status. Many donors shared some public TCRs, even though most TCR sequences were rare.

The donors were in the roughly 130-subject validation cohort, distinct from the approximately 730-subject first cohort. The source material was PBMCs. This TCR was sampled from a woman aged 18-35 years in good health and CMV-seronegative. The chain has TRBV5-1 and TRBJ1-1; D perhaps matches TRBD1 (6 bases). The CDR3 spells CASSLEGGATEAFF. CDR3 DNA sequence: TGCGCCAGCAGCTTGGAAGGGGGAGCCACTGAAGCTTTCTTT.